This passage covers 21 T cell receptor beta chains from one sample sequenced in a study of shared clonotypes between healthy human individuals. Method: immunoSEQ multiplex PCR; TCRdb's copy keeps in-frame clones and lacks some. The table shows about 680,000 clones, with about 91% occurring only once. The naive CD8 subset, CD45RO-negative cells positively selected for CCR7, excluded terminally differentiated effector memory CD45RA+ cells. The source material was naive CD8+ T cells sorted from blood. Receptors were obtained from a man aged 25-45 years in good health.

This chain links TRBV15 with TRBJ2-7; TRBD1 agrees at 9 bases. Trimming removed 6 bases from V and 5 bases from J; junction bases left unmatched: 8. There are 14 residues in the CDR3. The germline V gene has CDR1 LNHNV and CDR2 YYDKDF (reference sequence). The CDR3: CATSLDRGSNEQYF. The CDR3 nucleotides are TGTGCCACCAGTCTAGACAGGGGGTCTAACGAGCAGTACTTC. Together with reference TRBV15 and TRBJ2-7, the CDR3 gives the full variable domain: DAMVIQNPRYQVTQFGKPVTLSCSQTLNHNVMYWYQQKSSQAPKLLFHYYDKDFNNEADTPDNFQSRRPNTSFCFLDIRSPGLGDTAMYLCATSLDRGSNEQYFGPGTRLTVT.

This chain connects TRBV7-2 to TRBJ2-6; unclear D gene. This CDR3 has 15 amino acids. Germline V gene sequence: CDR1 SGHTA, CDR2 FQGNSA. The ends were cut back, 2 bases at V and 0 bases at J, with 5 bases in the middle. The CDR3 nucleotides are TGTGCCAGCAGCTTATTAGACTCTGGGGCCAACGTCCTGACTTTC. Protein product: CASSLLDSGANVLTF. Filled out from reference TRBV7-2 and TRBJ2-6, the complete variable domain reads GAGVSQSPSNKVTEKGKDVELRCDPISGHTALYWYRQSLGQGLEFLIYFQGNSAPDKSGLPSDRFSAERTGGSVSTLTIQRTQQEDSAVYLCASSLLDSGANVLTFGAGSRLTVL.

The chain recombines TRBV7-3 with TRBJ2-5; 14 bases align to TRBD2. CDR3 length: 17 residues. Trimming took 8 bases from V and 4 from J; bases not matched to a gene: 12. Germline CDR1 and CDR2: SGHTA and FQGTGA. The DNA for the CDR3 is TGTGCCAGCGCCGAGTGGGGACTAGCGGGAGATTTAGAGACCCAGTACTTC. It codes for CASAEWGLAGDLETQYF.

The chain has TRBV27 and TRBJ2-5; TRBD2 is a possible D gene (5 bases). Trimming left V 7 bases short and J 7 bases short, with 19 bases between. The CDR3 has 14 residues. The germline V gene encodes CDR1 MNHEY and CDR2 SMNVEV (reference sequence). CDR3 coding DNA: TGTGCCAGCACCCCCGATGCGGGCCGGGGGACCCAGTACTTC. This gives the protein CASTPDAGRGTQYF.

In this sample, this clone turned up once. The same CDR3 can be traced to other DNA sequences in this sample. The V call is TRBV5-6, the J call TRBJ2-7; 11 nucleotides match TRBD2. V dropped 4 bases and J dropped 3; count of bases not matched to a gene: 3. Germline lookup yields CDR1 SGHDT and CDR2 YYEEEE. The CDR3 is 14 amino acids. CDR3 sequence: CASSPGTSGYEQYF. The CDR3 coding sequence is TGTGCCAGCAGCCCCGGGACTAGCGGCTACGAGCAGTACTTC. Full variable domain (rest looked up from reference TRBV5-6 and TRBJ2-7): DAGVTQSPTHLIKTRGQQVTLRCSPKSGHDTVSWYQQALGQGPQFIFQYYEEEERQRGNFPDRFSGHQFPNYSSELNVNALLLGDSALYLCASSPGTSGYEQYFGPGTRLTVT.

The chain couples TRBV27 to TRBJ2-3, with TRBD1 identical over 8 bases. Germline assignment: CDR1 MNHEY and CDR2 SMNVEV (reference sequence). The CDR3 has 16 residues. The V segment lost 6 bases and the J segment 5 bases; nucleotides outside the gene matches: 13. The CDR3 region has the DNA TGTGCCAGCAGCAGCAGGGGACAGGTGGGTGGAGATACGCAGTATTTT. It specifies CASSSRGQVGGDTQYF.

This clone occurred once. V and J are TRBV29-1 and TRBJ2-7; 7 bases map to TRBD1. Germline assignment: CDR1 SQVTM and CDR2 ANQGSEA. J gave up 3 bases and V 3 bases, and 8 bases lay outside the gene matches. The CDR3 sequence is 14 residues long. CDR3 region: CSVEGAGGVYEQYF. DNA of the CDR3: TGCAGCGTTGAGGGGGCAGGGGGAGTCTACGAGCAGTACTTC.

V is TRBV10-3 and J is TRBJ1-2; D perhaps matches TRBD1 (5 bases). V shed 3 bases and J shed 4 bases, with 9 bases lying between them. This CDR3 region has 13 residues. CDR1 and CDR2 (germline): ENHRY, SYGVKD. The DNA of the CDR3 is TGTGCCATCAGTGATAACAGGCCCTATGGCTACACCTTC. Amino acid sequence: CAISDNRPYGYTF.

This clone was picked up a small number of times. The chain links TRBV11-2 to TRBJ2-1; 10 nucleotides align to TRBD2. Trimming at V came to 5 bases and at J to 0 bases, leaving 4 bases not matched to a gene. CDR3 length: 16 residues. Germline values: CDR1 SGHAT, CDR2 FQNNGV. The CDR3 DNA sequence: TGTGCCAGCAGCCCCCCTAGCGGGAGCTCCTACAATGAGCAGTTCTTC. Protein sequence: CASSPPSGSSYNEQFF.

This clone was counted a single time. In DNA, the CDR3 is TGTGCCAGCAGTTGGGGGACCGTGAACTTATACACTGAAGCTTTCTTT. This encodes CASSWGTVNLYTEAFF. The chain uses TRBV5-5 and TRBJ1-1, with D perhaps TRBD1 (5 bases). The CDR3 is 16 amino acids. The V end was cut by 5 bases, the J end by 3 bases, with 20 bases between. Germline V gene sequence: CDR1 SGHKS, CDR2 YYEKEE (reference sequence).

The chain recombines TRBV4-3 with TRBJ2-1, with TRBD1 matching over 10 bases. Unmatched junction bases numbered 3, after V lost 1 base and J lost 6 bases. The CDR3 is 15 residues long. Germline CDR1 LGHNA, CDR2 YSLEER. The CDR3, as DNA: TGCGCCAGCAGCCAAGGACAGGGGGCTGGCAATGAGCAGTTCTTC. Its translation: CASSQGQGAGNEQFF.

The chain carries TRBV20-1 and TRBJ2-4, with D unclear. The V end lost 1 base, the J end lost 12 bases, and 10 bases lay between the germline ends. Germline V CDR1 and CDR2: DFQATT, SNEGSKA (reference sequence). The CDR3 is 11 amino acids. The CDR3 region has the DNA TGCAGTGCTAGAGCGAACGTAGATCAGTACTTC. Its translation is CSARANVDQYF.

CDR3 sequence (DNA): TGTGCCAGCAGTAGAAGGGGACGGTTGAACACTGAAGCTTTCTTT. Its protein is CASSRRGRLNTEAFF. The genes are TRBV27 and TRBJ1-1; D perhaps matches TRBD1 (5 bases). CDR1 and CDR2 from the germline V gene are MNHEY and SMNVEV (reference sequence). The CDR3 is 15 amino acids. V shed 5 bases and J shed 0 bases, with 13 bases lying between them.

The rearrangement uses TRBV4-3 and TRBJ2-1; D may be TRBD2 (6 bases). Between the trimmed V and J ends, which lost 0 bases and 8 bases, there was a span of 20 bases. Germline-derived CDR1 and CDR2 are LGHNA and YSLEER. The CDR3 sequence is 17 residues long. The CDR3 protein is CASSQEAKGLRFYEQFF. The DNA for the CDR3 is TGCGCCAGCAGCCAAGAGGCGAAGGGACTCCGATTTTATGAGCAGTTCTTC.

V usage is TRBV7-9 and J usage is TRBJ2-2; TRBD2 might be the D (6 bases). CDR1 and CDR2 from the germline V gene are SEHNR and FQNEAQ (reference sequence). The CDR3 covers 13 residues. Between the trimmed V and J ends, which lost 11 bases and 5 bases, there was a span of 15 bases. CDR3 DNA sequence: TGTGCCGCTCGGGGGAGGATAACCGGGGAGCTGTTTTTT. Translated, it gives CAARGRITGELFF.

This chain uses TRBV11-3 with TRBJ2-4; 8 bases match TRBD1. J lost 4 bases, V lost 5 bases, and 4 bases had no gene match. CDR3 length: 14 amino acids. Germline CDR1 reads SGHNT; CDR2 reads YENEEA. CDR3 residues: CASSTRTGKNIQYF. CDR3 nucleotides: TGTGCCAGCAGCACACGGACAGGGAAAAACATTCAGTACTTC.

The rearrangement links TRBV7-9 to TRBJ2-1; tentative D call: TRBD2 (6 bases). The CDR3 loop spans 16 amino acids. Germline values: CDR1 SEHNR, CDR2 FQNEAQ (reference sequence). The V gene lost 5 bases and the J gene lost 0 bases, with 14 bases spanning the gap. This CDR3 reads CASSRRVGGSYNEQFF. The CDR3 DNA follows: TGTGCCAGCAGCCGGAGGGTTGGGGGCTCCTACAATGAGCAGTTCTTC.

CDR3 in DNA: TGTGCCAGCAGCCCTCGGACTAGCGGGAGGGCCGGCCCAGATACGCAGTATTTT. Translated, it gives CASSPRTSGRAGPDTQYF. The chain is built from TRBV14 and TRBJ2-3; 15 nucleotides agree with TRBD2. Germline CDR1 reads SGHDN; CDR2 reads FVKESK. Trimming removed 4 bases from V and 4 bases from J; junction bases left unmatched: 9. The CDR3 is 18 residues long.

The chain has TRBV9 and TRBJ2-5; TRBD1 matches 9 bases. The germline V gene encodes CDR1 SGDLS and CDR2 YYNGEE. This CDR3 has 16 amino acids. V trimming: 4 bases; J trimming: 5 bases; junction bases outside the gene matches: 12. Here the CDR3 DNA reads TGTGCCAGCAGCCTGGAGGGTAGGGGGACAGGGGAGACCCAGTACTTC. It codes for CASSLEGRGTGETQYF.

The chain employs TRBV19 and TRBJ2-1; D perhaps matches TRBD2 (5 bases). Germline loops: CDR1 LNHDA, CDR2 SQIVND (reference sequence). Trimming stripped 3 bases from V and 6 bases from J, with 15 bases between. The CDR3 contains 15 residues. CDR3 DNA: TGTGCCAGTAGTATCGGGGTCCCAGGACTCAATGAGCAGTTCTTC. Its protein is CASSIGVPGLNEQFF.

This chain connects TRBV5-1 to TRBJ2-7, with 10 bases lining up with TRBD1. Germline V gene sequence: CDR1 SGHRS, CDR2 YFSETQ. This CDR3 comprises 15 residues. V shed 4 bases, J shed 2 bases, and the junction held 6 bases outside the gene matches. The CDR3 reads CASSTRDRGPYEQYF. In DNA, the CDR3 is TGCGCCAGCAGCACCCGGGACAGGGGTCCCTACGAGCAGTACTTC.